Below, 10 T cell receptor beta chains from the same sample are listed, as sequenced in a study of identical twins. Each CDR3 protein gets one entry after TCRdb re-called the 5' RACE reads with MiXCR. The profile covers 350,000 to 400,000 distinct CDR3 sequences, with roughly 9% appearing a single time and 8% to 9.5% taken by the ten largest. What was sequenced was naive T cells sorted from blood. The receptors come from a woman between 50 and 59 years old in good health.

The gene calls are TRBV12-3 or TRBV12-4 and TRBJ2-3; the match to TRBD2 covers 9 bases. J lost 2 bases, V lost 5 bases, and 5 bases had no gene match. The CDR3 has 15 amino acids. CDR3 protein: CASSQPSGNTDTQYF. The CDR3 DNA reads as TGTGCCAGCAGTCAACCTAGCGGGAACACAGATACGCAGTATTTT.

This clonotype appeared a few times. This sequence joins TRBV27 and TRBJ1-5; weak D call: TRBD1 (6 bases). Germline V gene sequence: CDR1 MNHEY, CDR2 SMNVEV (reference sequence). The CDR3 length is 18 residues. V was trimmed by 2 bases and J by 6 bases, leaving 23 bases between them. DNA for the CDR3: TGTGCCAGCAGTTTAAGATCGGTCAGGGGTGGCCCGGTTCAGCCCCAGCATTTT. Residues: CASSLRSVRGGPVQPQHF.

The rearrangement uses TRBV13 and TRBJ2-5, with D uncertain. Germline CDR1 and CDR2: PRHDT and FYEKMQ (reference sequence). V dropped 5 bases and J dropped 2 bases, with 9 bases sitting between them. This CDR3 is 13 amino acids long. The CDR3 loop is CASSRAPQETQYF. CDR3 nucleotide sequence: TGTGCCAGCAGCCGGGCCCCTCAAGAGACCCAGTACTTC.

This clonotype was observed a few times. The chain employs TRBV2 and TRBJ2-1, with TRBD1 matching 7 bases. The CDR3 extends over 13 amino acids. V shed 7 bases, J shed 6 bases, and the junction held 6 bases outside the gene matches. From germline, CDR1 is SNHLY and CDR2 FYNNEI. The CDR3 sequence: CASMGTAINEQFF. The CDR3 region has the DNA TGTGCCAGCATGGGGACAGCCATCAATGAGCAGTTCTTC.

This clonotype was detected many times. J is TRBJ2-1 and V is TRBV12-3 or TRBV12-4; 7 positions agree with TRBD1. V lost 7 bases to trimming and J lost 10 bases; unmatched junction nucleotides: 4. CDR3 length equals 11 residues. The CDR3 sequence is CASTLTGEQFF. The CDR3 nucleotides read TGTGCCAGCACTCTGACAGGGGAGCAGTTCTTC.

The V and J genes are TRBV7-2 and TRBJ2-7; D is perhaps TRBD2 (5 bases). Germline CDR1 SGHTA, CDR2 FQGNSA. The ends were cut back, 3 bases at V and 7 bases at J, with 16 bases in the middle. CDR3 length: 14 residues. CDR3 loop: CASSLGISTGEQYV. In nucleotides, the CDR3 is TGTGCCAGCAGCTTGGGGATCTCAACGGGGGAGCAGTACGTC.

The V call is TRBV6-5, the J call TRBJ2-1; D could derive from TRBD1 or TRBD2 (5 bases each). Germline V gives CDR1 MNHEY, CDR2 SVGAGI. V gave up 6 bases and J gave up 4 bases, with 16 bases separating them. The CDR3 has 15 residues. This CDR3 is CASSPTWGSYNEQFF. In nucleotides, the CDR3 is TGTGCCAGCAGCCCTACTTGGGGGAGTTACAATGAGCAGTTCTTC.

The chain carries TRBV28 and TRBJ2-2; the D is unclear. In germline, CDR1 is MDHEN, CDR2 SYDVKM. Trimming removed 4 bases from V and 4 bases from J, with 13 bases in between. This CDR3 comprises 15 residues. The CDR3 sequence: CASSSWQVFTGELFF. The CDR3 coding sequence is TGTGCCAGCAGTTCGTGGCAGGTTTTCACCGGGGAGCTGTTTTTT.

This clonotype has a count of ten or more. The chain joins TRBV29-1 to TRBJ2-2; D is ambiguous. CDR3 length: 14 amino acids. Germline CDR1 and CDR2: SQVTM and ANQGSEA. V lost 2 bases and J lost 7, with 14 bases in between. The CDR3 spells CSVEFGLVGGELFF. DNA of the CDR3: TGCAGCGTTGAATTCGGCCTAGTGGGCGGGGAGCTGTTTTTT.

This rearrangement joins TRBV11-2 to TRBJ2-1; D possibly corresponds to TRBD1 (5 bases). The germline gives CDR1 SGHAT, CDR2 FQNNGV. This CDR3 spans 16 amino acids. V was cut by 1 base and J by 10 bases, with 20 bases left in between. DNA of the CDR3: TGTGCCAGCAGCTTAGGAAGGGGAATCCTGGTAGGGGAGCAGTTCTTC. It encodes CASSLGRGILVGEQFF.